The 3 T cell receptor beta chains given below trace back to one sample, sequenced in a study of OX40 agonist ivuxolimab in advanced cancers. Profiled with immunoSEQ multiplex PCR; TCRdb holds only in-frame clones, not every one. This table holds about 38,000 clones, over 60% found once. The input for sequencing was CD4+ or CD8+ T cells sorted from blood, taken in a trial of the OX40 agonist ivuxolimab. These receptors all stem from an adult with an advanced solid tumor such as melanoma, head and neck, liver or kidney cancer.

V usage is TRBV2 and J usage is TRBJ1-2, with 7 bases lining up with TRBD1. Per germline, CDR1 SNHLY and CDR2 FYNNEI. The CDR3 is 12 amino acids. The V and J ends lost 10 bases and 4 bases, in that order; junction bases with no gene match: 6. For the CDR3, the DNA is TGTGCCACAGGAGGGGGCTCCTATGGCTACACCTTC. Amino acid sequence: CATGGGSYGYTF. The full variable domain, in which reference TRBV2 and TRBJ1-2 provide the parts outside the CDR3, is EPEVTQTPSHQVTQMGQEVILRCVPISNHLYFYWYRQILGQKVEFLVSFYNNEISEKSEIFDDQFSVERPDGSNFTLKIRSTKLEDSAMYFCATGGGSYGYTFGSGTRLTVV.

This clone was observed a handful of times. The chain employs TRBV10-2 and TRBJ2-2; the D gene is possibly TRBD1 (5 bases). This CDR3 region has 15 residues. The V end was cut by 6 bases, the J end by 2 bases, with 13 bases between. Germline V gene sequence: CDR1 WSHSY, CDR2 SAAADI. The DNA of the CDR3 is TGCGCCAGCAGCCCCGCGCAGGGAAACACCGGGGAGCTGTTTTTT. Translated: CASSPAQGNTGELFF.

This clone has just a few counts. The rearrangement uses TRBV6-5 and TRBJ2-7; weak D call: TRBD1 (6 bases). This CDR3 is 12 amino acids long. V was shortened by 5 bases and J by 4 bases, with 9 bases between the two germline ends. CDR1 MNHEY and CDR2 SVGAGI come from the germline V gene. CDR3 in DNA: TGTGCCAGCAGTAACCAGGGGTACGAGCAGTACTTC. This encodes CASSNQGYEQYF.